This passage covers 3 T cell receptor beta chains from one sample sequenced in a study of OX40 agonist ivuxolimab in advanced cancers. Assay used: immunoSEQ multiplex PCR; TCRdb lists only in-frame clones, some missing. The table records some 40,000 clones, around 90% of them present only once. The specimen was CD4+ or CD8+ T cells sorted from blood, collected in a trial of the OX40 agonist ivuxolimab. Receptor source: an adult with an advanced solid tumor such as melanoma, head and neck, liver or kidney cancer.

The chain has TRBV10-1 and TRBJ2-3; either TRBD1 or TRBD2 may supply D (5 bases each). The CDR3 runs 14 residues. The ends were cut back, 2 bases at V and 4 bases at J, with 10 bases in the middle. CDR1 is WNHNN, CDR2 SYGVQD, per germline (reference sequence). The CDR3 region has the DNA TGCGCCAGCAGTGAGAATGGGGGTGCAGATACGCAGTATTTT. This gives the protein CASSENGGADTQYF.

V and J are TRBV5-4 and TRBJ2-1, with D maybe TRBD2 (6 bases). Between the trimmed V and J ends, which lost 0 bases and 6 bases, there was a span of 10 bases. This CDR3 spans 14 amino acids. Germline V gene sequence: CDR1 SGHNT, CDR2 YYREEE (reference sequence). In DNA, the CDR3 is TGTGCCAGCAGCTTGGGGGGGACTGCCAATGAGCAGTTCTTC. The encoded protein is CASSLGGTANEQFF.

Written as DNA, the CDR3 is TGCGCCAGCAGCCATACCGCGACAGGGAACACTGAAGCTTTCTTT. This encodes CASSHTATGNTEAFF. V is TRBV4-1 and J is TRBJ1-1; D might be TRBD1 (6 bases). V lost 3 bases, J lost 1 base, and 12 bases lay in between. The CDR3 is 15 amino acids. CDR1 is MGHRA and CDR2 is YSYEKL in the germline V gene.